Listed below are T cell receptor beta chains from one sample, sequenced in a study of T cell changes during pregnancy in multiple sclerosis. Clones were read by immunoSEQ multiplex PCR, and TCRdb kept only the in-frame ones, dropping some. The data show about 69,000 clones, around 90% seen once. The specimen was CD4+ T cells from peripheral blood mononuclear cells, collected in the third trimester of pregnancy. The receptors here all came from a female donor in good health, enrolled as a control in a pregnancy study. Each CDR3 is given with its conserved first and last residue. The D gene is left open where the match is weak. Where a row states a size, it is once, few, many or the class of an expanded clone; other rows omit it.

d_gene,abundance,j_gene,v_gene,CDR3aa,CDR3nt
TRBD2,.,TRBJ2-5,TRBV7-2,CASSITGTSGETQYF,TGTGCCAGCAGCATTACCGGGACTAGCGGGGAGACCCAGTACTTC
TRBD2,.,TRBJ2-4,TRBV2,CASSEQVLAGGRSIQYF,TGTGCCAGCAGTGAACAGGTCCTAGCGGGGGGGCGTAGCATTCAGTACTTC
.,.,TRBJ1-1,TRBV7-9,CASSYGGGLMNTEAFF,TGTGCCAGCAGCTACGGGGGGGGTCTCATGAACACTGAAGCTTTCTTT
TRBD1,.,TRBJ1-2,TRBV5-4,CASSLVGTGFYGYTF,TGTGCCAGCAGCTTGGTGGGGACAGGGTTTTATGGCTACACCTTC
TRBD1,.,TRBJ1-2,TRBV9,CASSEQGEGGYTF,TGTGCCAGCAGCGAACAGGGGGAAGGGGGCTACACCTTC
TRBD1,.,TRBJ1-3,TRBV5-4,CASSLAPGGLSGNTIYF,TGTGCCAGCAGCTTGGCCCCAGGGGGCTTGTCTGGAAACACCATATATTTT
TRBD2,.,TRBJ2-3,TRBV5-1,CASSFGLAGDTQYF,TGCGCCAGCAGCTTCGGACTAGCGGGGGATACGCAGTATTTT
.,.,TRBJ1-5,TRBV30,CAWSEGREPQHF,TGTGCCTGGAGCGAGGGGAGGGAGCCCCAGCATTTT
TRBD1,once,TRBJ1-1,TRBV19,CASSMAQGVTEAFF,TGTGCCAGTAGTATGGCACAGGGGGTCACTGAAGCTTTCTTT
.,.,TRBJ2-2,TRBV18,CASSPEDTLNTGELFF,TGTGCCAGCTCACCAGAGGACACTCTGAACACCGGGGAGCTGTTTTTT
TRBD1,.,TRBJ2-2,TRBV5-1,CASSLDRADTGELFF,TGCGCCAGCAGCCTCGACAGGGCAGACACCGGGGAGCTGTTTTTT
.,.,TRBJ2-6,TRBV7-3,CASSLEGSSGANVLTF,TGTGCCAGCAGCTTAGAAGGGAGCTCTGGGGCCAACGTCCTGACTTTC
TRBD2,.,TRBJ2-3,TRBV7-3,CASSLQAGGTTDTQYF,TGTGCCAGCAGCTTACAAGCGGGGGGAACCACAGATACGCAGTATTTT
.,.,TRBJ2-5,TRBV21-1,CASSKVDDRRPQRTQYF,TGTGCCAGCAGCAAAGTAGACGACCGGAGACCCCAGAGGACCCAGTACTTC
TRBD1,.,TRBJ1-6,TRBV4-3,CASSQDGQGRNSPLHF,TGCGCCAGCAGCCAAGACGGACAGGGACGAAATTCACCCCTCCACTTT
.,few,TRBJ1-1,TRBV5-6,CASSPTGRNEAFF,TGTGCCAGCAGCCCCACCGGCAGGAACGAAGCTTTCTTT
TRBD2,.,TRBJ2-3,TRBV5-8,CASRGLAGRNTQYF,TGTGCCAGCAGGGGACTAGCGGGGAGGAATACGCAGTATTTT
.,.,TRBJ1-2,TRBV21-1,CAIFWTGGSYYGYTF,TGTGCCATCTTCTGGACAGGGGGGTCATACTATGGCTACACCTTC
TRBD1,.,TRBJ1-1,TRBV4-1,CASSPGQGAWNTEAFF,TGCGCCAGCAGCCCCGGACAGGGGGCTTGGAACACTGAAGCTTTCTTT
.,.,TRBJ1-3,TRBV7-2,CASSLIRAFSGNTIYF,TGTGCCAGCAGCTTAATAAGAGCTTTCTCTGGAAACACCATATATTTT
.,once,TRBJ1-2,TRBV4-1,CASSQVSRGTNYGYTF,TGCGCCAGCAGCCAAGTAAGTAGGGGGACTAACTATGGCTACACCTTC
.,.,TRBJ1-6,TRBV4-2,CASSPSGLTNSPLHF,TGTGCCAGCAGCCCCTCCGGACTGACTAATTCACCCCTCCACTTT
TRBD1,.,TRBJ2-7,TRBV5-6,CASRQTGASLYEQYF,TGTGCCAGCAGGCAGACAGGGGCCTCACTCTACGAGCAGTACTTC
TRBD1,.,TRBJ2-2,TRBV19,CASSIPQGAGTGELFF,TGTGCCAGTAGTATACCGCAGGGGGCAGGGACCGGGGAGCTGTTTTTT
.,.,TRBJ2-5,TRBV5-4,CASSPDSRETQYF,TGTGCCAGCAGCCCGGACAGCAGAGAGACCCAGTACTTC
.,once,TRBJ1-2,TRBV30,CAWSRRSANYGYTF,TGTGCCTGGAGTAGAAGATCGGCTAACTATGGCTACACCTTC
TRBD1,.,TRBJ2-6,TRBV5-1,CASSEGQGPHLSGANVLTF,TGCGCCAGCAGCGAGGGACAGGGGCCCCATCTCTCTGGGGCCAACGTCCTGACTTTC
.,once,TRBJ1-6,TRBV5-4,CASSLNRVSYNSPLHF,TGTGCCAGCAGCTTGAACAGGGTATCCTATAATTCACCCCTCCACTTT
TRBD2,.,TRBJ2-1,TRBV11-2,CASSLRGGYNEQFF,TGTGCCAGCAGCTTACGCGGGGGGTACAATGAGCAGTTCTTC
.,.,TRBJ1-2,TRBV19,CASSTQAGGYTF,TGTGCCAGTAGTACCCAGGCGGGGGGCTACACCTTC
TRBD2,.,TRBJ2-7,TRBV7-2,CASTKSGGLEQYF,TGTGCCAGCACCAAGAGCGGGGGGCTGGAGCAGTACTTC
TRBD1,.,TRBJ1-2,TRBV18,CASSPEGQLNYGYTF,TGTGCCAGCTCACCCGAGGGACAGCTCAACTATGGCTACACCTTC
.,.,TRBJ1-2,TRBV14,CASSLRGSYGYTF,TGTGCCAGCAGTCTCAGGGGTTCGTATGGCTACACCTTC
TRBD1,.,TRBJ2-2,TRBV2,CASSVGTGGNGELFF,TGTGCCAGCAGTGTAGGGACAGGGGGCAACGGGGAGCTGTTTTTT
TRBD1,.,TRBJ2-5,TRBV6-1,CASSEDRVQETQYF,TGTGCCAGCAGTGAGGACAGGGTCCAAGAGACCCAGTACTTC
.,.,TRBJ1-4,TRBV4-3,CASSQDPGGLAQKLFF,TGCGCCAGCAGCCAAGATCCCGGGGGACTCGCTCAAAAACTGTTTTTT
TRBD1,.,TRBJ1-2,TRBV10-3,CANRGTGGDGYTF,TGTGCCAACCGAGGGACAGGGGGGGATGGCTACACCTTC
.,.,TRBJ2-7,TRBV5-1,CASSLALEGGEQYF,TGCGCCAGCAGCTTGGCCTTGGAGGGTGGCGAGCAGTACTTC
TRBD1,.,TRBJ2-3,TRBV4-2,CASSQPTGSVTDTQYF,TGTGCCAGCAGCCAACCGACAGGGTCAGTGACAGATACGCAGTATTTT
.,.,TRBJ1-2,TRBV4-1,CASSQEGGDGYTF,TGCGCCAGCAGCCAAGAAGGGGGGGATGGCTACACCTTC
TRBD1,.,TRBJ1-4,TRBV4-3,CASSQDRGTEEKLFF,TGCGCCAGCAGCCAAGATCGAGGGACAGAGGAAAAACTGTTTTTT
.,.,TRBJ2-5,TRBV12-5,CASGLVLIQGQGETQYF,TGTGCTAGTGGTTTGGTACTAATCCAGGGGCAGGGAGAGACCCAGTACTTC
TRBD1,.,TRBJ1-1,TRBV19,CASSTLQGITEAFF,TGTGCCAGTAGTACATTACAGGGGATAACTGAAGCTTTCTTT
.,.,TRBJ2-2,TRBV2,CASSVNSNTGELFF,TGTGCCAGCAGTGTAAACTCGAACACCGGGGAGCTGTTTTTT
.,once,TRBJ2-7,TRBV7-8,CASSLLDRDYEQYF,TGCGCCAGCAGCTTACTGGACAGAGACTACGAGCAGTACTTC
TRBD1,.,TRBJ1-6,TRBV2,CASRLDRGLTPLHF,TGTGCCAGCAGACTTGACAGGGGTCTTACACCCCTCCACTTT
.,.,TRBJ1-4,TRBV11-2,CASSLDGNGEKLFF,TGTGCCAGCAGCTTGGACGGGAATGGTGAAAAACTGTTTTTT
TRBD1,.,TRBJ1-1,TRBV29-1,CSAHRTGKGTEAFF,TGCAGCGCCCACCGGACAGGGAAGGGCACTGAAGCTTTCTTT
TRBD1,.,TRBJ1-5,TRBV11-2,CASSQRQGGGNQPQHF,TGTGCCAGCAGCCAGAGACAGGGGGGAGGCAATCAGCCCCAGCATTTT
.,.,TRBJ2-7,TRBV25-1,CASSEGGEQYF,TGTGCCAGCAGTGAGGGGGGCGAGCAGTACTTC